This passage covers 13 T cell receptor beta chains from one sample sequenced in a study of T cells in Graves' hyperthyroidism and ophthalmopathy. RNA transcripts provided the source from which TCR beta CDR3 regions were amplified. In the first-round RT-PCR of the TCR CDR3, the HTBI primer set was used. Each CDR3 protein is one row after TCRdb ran MiXCR on the multiplex PCR reads. The sample lists about 320,000 distinct CDR3 sequences; roughly 17% were seen once. Material: blood. Receptor source: a man in his thirties or forties with Graves' hyperthyroidism.

The sample holds many counts of this clonotype. The chain has TRBV18 and TRBJ2-1; 14 bases match TRBD2. Germline V gives CDR1 KGHSH, CDR2 LQKENI. V gave up 2 bases and J gave up 7 bases; unmatched junction bases: 13. This CDR3 is built from 19 residues. The CDR3 is CASSPFRTSGRRLGNEQFF. The CDR3 DNA is TGTGCCAGCTCACCATTCCGGACTAGCGGGAGGAGATTGGGTAATGAGCAGTTCTTC.

This clonotype was picked up a small number of times. The chain joins TRBV19 to TRBJ2-2, with a weak D call TRBD2 (5 bases). The V end was cut by 2 bases, the J end by 6 bases, with 10 bases between. This CDR3 is 14 amino acids long. Looked up from germline, CDR1 is LNHDA and CDR2 is SQIVND (reference sequence). This CDR3 is CASSISPGSGELFF. The CDR3 nucleotides read TGTGCCAGTAGTATAAGCCCGGGATCCGGGGAGCTGTTTTTT.

V and J are TRBV27 and TRBJ2-7; TRBD1 might be the D (6 bases). This CDR3 is 15 amino acids long. From germline, CDR1 is MNHEY and CDR2 SMNVEV (reference sequence). The V and J ends lost 5 bases and 3 bases respectively, with 17 bases between them. CDR3 nucleotides: TGTGCCAGCAGTGCTCCAGGGGATGCCGGCTACGAGCAGTACTTC. Its protein product is CASSAPGDAGYEQYF.

The chain combines TRBV9 with TRBJ1-1; D not certain. CDR1 SGDLS and CDR2 YYNGEE come from the germline V gene. This CDR3 is built from 13 residues. V lost 2 bases, J lost 5 bases, and 10 bases lay in between. This CDR3 reads CASSVTSETEAFF. Here the CDR3 DNA reads TGTGCCAGCAGCGTCACCTCCGAGACTGAAGCTTTCTTT.

The table lists this clonotype with many counts. This chain connects TRBV7-9 to TRBJ2-7; D unclear. The germline V and J ends were trimmed by 3 bases and 6 bases, with 15 bases remaining between them. Germline assignment: CDR1 SEHNR and CDR2 FQNEAQ (reference sequence). The CDR3 has 14 amino acids. CDR3 DNA sequence: TGTGCCAGCAGCTTTCAAATGGGGTCGGGCGAGCAGTACTTC. Translated, it gives CASSFQMGSGEQYF.

At least ten counts were recorded for this clonotype. The chain links TRBV2 to TRBJ2-2, with a weak D call TRBD2 (6 bases). The V gene's germline CDR1 is SNHLY and CDR2 FYNNEI. V was pared by 6 bases and J by 8 bases, with 16 bases between. The CDR3 totals 14 residues. In nucleotides, the CDR3 is TGTGCCAGCAGAGGTTTACTAGCTATTGGGGAGCTGTTTTTT. It encodes CASRGLLAIGELFF.

At least ten counts were recorded for this clonotype. The genes are TRBV3-1 and TRBJ1-4; D gene ambiguous. Germline CDR1 LGHDT, CDR2 YNNKEL (reference sequence). The CDR3 has 12 amino acids. V lost 3 bases and J lost 8, with 7 bases in between. DNA for the CDR3: TGTGCCAGCAGCCATACGTCGGAAAAACTGTTTTTT. It is translated as CASSHTSEKLFF.

The chain joins TRBV20-1 to TRBJ2-4; D tentatively fits TRBD1 or TRBD2 (5 bases each). CDR3 size: 16 residues. With 3 bases removed from V and 9 bases from J, the gap between germline ends came to 24 bases. The V gene's germline CDR1 is DFQATT and CDR2 SNEGSKA (reference sequence). CDR3 sequence (DNA): TGCAGTGCTAGGGGATGGGAGAGCAGAAATGGGGGCATTCAGTACTTC. It yields the protein CSARGWESRNGGIQYF.

J is TRBJ1-2 and V is TRBV4-1, with D possibly TRBD1 on 5 matching bases. The germline V gene encodes CDR1 MGHRA and CDR2 YSYEKL. Trimming stripped 5 bases from V and 9 bases from J, with 34 bases between. The CDR3 is 19 residues long. The CDR3 here is CASSSVQTALMSLGTRYTF. The CDR3 DNA is TGCGCCAGCAGCTCGGTGCAGACAGCGCTGATGTCGCTGGGGACCCGCTACACCTTC.

A few counts support this clonotype. The V and J genes are TRBV20-1 and TRBJ1-2; D gene unclear. Germline V gene sequence: CDR1 DFQATT, CDR2 SNEGSKA (reference sequence). V gave up 6 bases and J gave up 5 bases, with 7 bases separating them. The CDR3 runs 10 residues. DNA for the CDR3: TGCAGTGCAGCTTCGTATGGCTACACCTTC. Translating gives CSAASYGYTF.

V and J are TRBV24-1 and TRBJ2-4; 13 bases match TRBD2. Germline CDR1 is KGHDR and CDR2 is SFDVKD. This CDR3 spans 13 amino acids. V was clipped by 12 bases and J by 8 bases; unmatched bases: 6. This CDR3 reads CAGKGLAGDIQYF. DNA for the CDR3: TGTGCCGGGAAAGGACTAGCGGGAGACATTCAGTACTTC.

This clonotype was counted between two and nine times. The chain recombines TRBV30 with TRBJ1-5; the match to TRBD1 covers 8 bases. This CDR3 has 14 amino acids. The germline gives CDR1 GTSNPN, CDR2 SVGIG (reference sequence). The J segment lost 9 bases and the V segment lost 0 bases, leaving 7 bases of the junction unmatched. This CDR3 is CAWSVGTGGSPQHF. The CDR3 DNA reads as TGTGCCTGGAGTGTCGGCACAGGGGGTTCGCCCCAGCATTTT.

This clonotype was found many times. The V and J genes are TRBV28 and TRBJ1-5; D is perhaps TRBD1 (5 bases). The CDR3 consists of 15 residues. The V gene's germline CDR1 is MDHEN and CDR2 SYDVKM. The V and J ends lost 3 bases and 2 bases respectively, with 11 bases between them. The DNA for the CDR3 is TGTGCCAGCAGTTTTAAGGGGAAGGGCAATCAGCCCCAGCATTTT. Translating it yields CASSFKGKGNQPQHF.